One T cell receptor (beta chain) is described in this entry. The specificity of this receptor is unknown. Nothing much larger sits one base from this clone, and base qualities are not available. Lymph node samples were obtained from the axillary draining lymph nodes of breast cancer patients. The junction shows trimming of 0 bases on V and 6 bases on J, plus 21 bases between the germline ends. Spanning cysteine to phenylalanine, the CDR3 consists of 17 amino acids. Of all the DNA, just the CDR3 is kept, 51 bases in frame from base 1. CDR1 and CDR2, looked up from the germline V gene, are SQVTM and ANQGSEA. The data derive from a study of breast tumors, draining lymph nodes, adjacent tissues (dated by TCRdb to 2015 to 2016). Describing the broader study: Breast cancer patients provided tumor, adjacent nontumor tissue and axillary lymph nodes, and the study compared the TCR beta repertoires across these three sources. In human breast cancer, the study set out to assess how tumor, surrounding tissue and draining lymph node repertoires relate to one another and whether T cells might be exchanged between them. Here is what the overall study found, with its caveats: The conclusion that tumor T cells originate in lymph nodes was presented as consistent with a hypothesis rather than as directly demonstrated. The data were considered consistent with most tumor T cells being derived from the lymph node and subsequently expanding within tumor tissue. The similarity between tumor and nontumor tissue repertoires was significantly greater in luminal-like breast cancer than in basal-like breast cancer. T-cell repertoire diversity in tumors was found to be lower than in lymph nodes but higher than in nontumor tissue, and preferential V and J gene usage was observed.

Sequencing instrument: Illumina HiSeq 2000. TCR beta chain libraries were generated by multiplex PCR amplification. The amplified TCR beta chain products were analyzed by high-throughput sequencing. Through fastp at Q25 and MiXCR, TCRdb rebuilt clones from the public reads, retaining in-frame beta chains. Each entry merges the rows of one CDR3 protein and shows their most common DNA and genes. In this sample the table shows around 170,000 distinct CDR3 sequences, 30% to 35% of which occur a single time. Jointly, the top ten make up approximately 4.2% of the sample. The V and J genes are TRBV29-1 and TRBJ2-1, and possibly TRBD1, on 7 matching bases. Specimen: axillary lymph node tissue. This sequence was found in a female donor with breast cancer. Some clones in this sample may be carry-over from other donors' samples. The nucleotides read TGCAGCGTTGAAGATCCAGGGGGGATGAGATTCTTCAATGAGCAGTTCTTC. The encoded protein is CSVEDPGGMRFFNEQFF.